The next 28 T cell receptor beta chains were all read from a single sample in a study of response to subunit inactivated influenza vaccine. TCRdb independently ran MiXCR on the RT-PCR reads; one entry per CDR3 protein. The sample shows around 160,000 distinct CDR3 sequences, roughly 10% of them seen only once. The sample consisted of non-naive T cells sorted from PBMCs, taken roughly 46 days after vaccination. These receptor sequences come from a man over 45 who received an inactivated influenza vaccine.

This sequence joins TRBV18 and TRBJ2-7; perhaps TRBD2 as D (5 bases). The CDR3 runs to 13 residues. CDR1 KGHSH and CDR2 LQKENI come from the germline V gene. The V gene lost 3 bases and the J gene lost 6 bases, with 12 bases spanning the gap. CDR3 region: CASSPGLTGEQYF. As DNA, the CDR3 is TGTGCCAGCTCACCCGGACTGACCGGCGAGCAGTACTTC.

V gene TRBV3-1 combines with J gene TRBJ1-1, with D perhaps TRBD1 (5 bases). Germline CDR1 LGHDT, CDR2 YNNKEL (reference sequence). The CDR3 has 13 residues. Trimming stripped 4 bases from V and 3 bases from J, with 9 bases between. The CDR3 DNA sequence: TGTGCCAGCAGCCCGGGGGTGGACACTGAAGCTTTCTTT. Its translation is CASSPGVDTEAFF.

This clonotype was counted ten times or more. The chain recombines TRBV12-3 or TRBV12-4 with TRBJ2-1, with 8 bases aligning to TRBD2. This CDR3 has 15 residues. The V and J ends lost 3 bases and 7 bases, in that order; junction bases with no gene match: 8. The CDR3 sequence is CASSFSPGGGNEQFF. For the CDR3, the DNA is TGTGCCAGCAGTTTTAGTCCGGGGGGGGGAAATGAGCAGTTCTTC.

This clonotype occurred a few times. V is TRBV18 and J is TRBJ1-6, with D unresolved. The CDR3 covers 15 residues. Trimming took 6 bases from V and 5 from J, leaving 14 bases between them. Per germline, CDR1 KGHSH and CDR2 LQKENI. The DNA for the CDR3 is TGTGCCAGCTCCCCCGGACGGGGAGATAATTCACCCCTCCACTTT. It specifies CASSPGRGDNSPLHF.

Comment on this clonotype: Being one base from a much bigger clone, this may be a read error. The rearrangement links TRBV4-2 to TRBJ1-4; a possible D gene is TRBD1 (6 bases). The germline V gene has CDR1 LGHNA and CDR2 YNFKEQ. Trimming shortened V by 1 base and J by 2 bases, and 8 bases separated the two germline ends. The CDR3 loop spans 15 amino acids. In DNA, the CDR3 is TGTGCCAGCAGCCAAGCTAGGGGGACTAATGAAAAACTGTTTTTT. Translation: CASSQARGTNEKLFF.

In its sample, this clonotype was seen many times. The V gene is TRBV9, the J gene TRBJ2-1, with 12 nucleotides matching TRBD2. V lost 3 bases and J lost 4; bases outside the gene matches: 2. The CDR3 spans 15 residues. From germline, CDR1 is SGDLS and CDR2 YYNGEE. The CDR3 loop reads CASSALAGGYNEQFF. CDR3 in DNA: TGTGCCAGCAGCGCACTAGCGGGGGGTTACAATGAGCAGTTCTTC.

In its sample, this clonotype was seen a few times. In nucleotides, the CDR3 is TGTGCCAGCAGCCAAGATCGCCGGCGCAGACAGGGTTCGAACACCGGGGAGCTGTTTTTT. This sequence encodes CASSQDRRRRQGSNTGELFF. The chain combines TRBV3-1 with TRBJ2-2; 7 positions agree with TRBD1. Germline V gene lookup returns CDR1 LGHDT and CDR2 YNNKEL (reference sequence). This CDR3 spans 20 amino acids. V was pared by 0 bases and J by 0 bases, with 13 bases of the junction left unmatched.

The rearrangement uses TRBV28 and TRBJ2-7; 7 positions agree with TRBD1. Germline V gene data show CDR1 as MDHEN and CDR2 as SYDVKM. The V segment lost 3 bases and the J segment 1 base; nucleotides outside the gene matches: 3. This CDR3 has 14 amino acids. Written as DNA, the CDR3 is TGTGCCAGCAGTTTCGGGGACAGATCCTACGAGCAGTACTTC. Its translation is CASSFGDRSYEQYF.

In its sample, this clonotype was seen once. This chain joins TRBV4-3 and TRBJ2-1; tentatively, D is TRBD2 (5 bases). CDR3 length: 17 amino acids. CDR1 is LGHNA and CDR2 is YSLEER in the germline V gene. Trimming removed 1 base from V and 6 bases from J, with 19 bases in between. The chain's CDR3 is CASSQAFGVRVGNEQFF. The CDR3 DNA is TGCGCCAGCAGCCAAGCTTTTGGGGTGCGGGTAGGCAATGAGCAGTTCTTC.

This clonotype has ten or more counts. The genes are TRBV5-1 and TRBJ1-1, with D possibly being TRBD1 (5 bases). The CDR3 has 15 residues. Trimming shortened V by 0 bases and J by 1 base, and 10 bases separated the two germline ends. Germline V gene data show CDR1 as SGHRS and CDR2 as YFSETQ. The CDR3 DNA is TGCGCCAGCAGCTTGGAACAGGCGGCGAACACTGAAGCTTTCTTT. Its protein product is CASSLEQAANTEAFF.

The CDR3 spells CASSTQGLAYNEQFF. The CDR3 DNA follows: TGTGCCAGCAGCACCCAGGGACTAGCGTACAATGAGCAGTTCTTC. The V gene is TRBV9, the J gene TRBJ2-1, with 10 bases lining up with TRBD2. CDR1 and CDR2 from the germline V gene are SGDLS and YYNGEE. This CDR3 comprises 15 residues. V gave up 4 bases and J gave up 4 bases; unmatched junction bases: 5.

This clonotype was observed many times. The J gene is TRBJ1-1, the V gene TRBV27; D gene ambiguous. The V gene's germline CDR1 is MNHEY and CDR2 SMNVEV (reference sequence). The CDR3 runs 13 residues. V gave up 3 bases and J gave up 0 bases, with 5 bases separating them. This CDR3 reads CASSFTLNTEAFF. CDR3 bases: TGTGCCAGCAGTTTCACCCTGAACACTGAAGCTTTCTTT.

The sample holds a few counts of this clonotype. The V call is TRBV9, the J call TRBJ2-1; D not certain. Trimming removed 1 base at V and 6 bases at J, with 11 bases between. The CDR3 extends over 14 amino acids. Germline V gene data show CDR1 as SGDLS and CDR2 as YYNGEE. The CDR3 spells CASSVRSSINEQFF. Here the CDR3 DNA reads TGTGCCAGCAGCGTACGCTCATCAATCAATGAGCAGTTCTTC. Filled out from reference TRBV9 and TRBJ2-1, the complete variable domain reads DSGVTQTPKHLITATGQRVTLRCSPRSGDLSVYWYQQSLDQGLQFLIQYYNGEERAKGNILERFSAQQFPDLHSELNLSSLELGDSALYFCASSVRSSINEQFFGPGTRLTVL.

This clonotype came up a few times. The chain combines TRBV7-9 with TRBJ2-1; maybe TRBD2 (5 bases). V was trimmed by 5 bases and J by 7 bases, leaving 12 bases between them. Germline CDR1 and CDR2: SEHNR and FQNEAQ (reference sequence). The CDR3 is 13 residues long. The CDR3 DNA reads TGTGCCAGCAGCCTATCGGTAGCGAATGAGCAGTTCTTC. Amino acid sequence: CASSLSVANEQFF.

At least ten counts were recorded for this clonotype. The CDR3 region is CASSLRAGSAAGHTF. The CDR3, as DNA: TGCGCCAGCAGCCTACGCGCTGGGAGTGCAGCGGGGCACACCTTC. The chain recombines TRBV4-1 with TRBJ1-2, with a possible D match to TRBD1 (5 bases). The CDR3 has 15 amino acids. Trimming stripped 4 bases from V and 12 bases from J, with 24 bases between. CDR1 is MGHRA and CDR2 is YSYEKL in the germline V gene.

This clonotype was seen a handful of times. V is TRBV7-2 and J is TRBJ1-5; D call uncertain. There are 14 residues in the CDR3. Germline CDR1 reads SGHTA; CDR2 reads FQGNSA. Trimming pared 1 base from V and 4 bases from J, leaving 8 bases between. This CDR3 reads CASSLGQRNQPQHF. Written as DNA, the CDR3 is TGTGCCAGCAGCTTAGGGCAGAGAAATCAGCCCCAGCATTTT.

This clonotype was seen at least ten times. V is TRBV5-1 and J is TRBJ2-2; 8 nucleotides line up with TRBD1. In germline, CDR1 is SGHRS, CDR2 YFSETQ. The CDR3 sequence is 15 residues long. The V segment lost 4 bases and the J segment 6 bases; nucleotides outside the gene matches: 8. The CDR3 reads CASSKTGDLSGELFF. Written as DNA, the CDR3 is TGCGCCAGCAGCAAGACAGGGGATTTATCCGGGGAGCTGTTTTTT. The entire variable domain, with the rest obtained from reference TRBV5-1 and TRBJ2-2, is as follows: KAGVTQTPRYLIKTRGQQVTLSCSPISGHRSVSWYQQTPGQGLQFLFEYFSETQRNKGNFPGRFSGRQFSNSRSEMNVSTLELGDSALYLCASSKTGDLSGELFFGEGSRLTVL.

The chain carries TRBV20-1 and TRBJ2-4; D could derive from TRBD1 or TRBD2 (5 bases each). V gave up 3 bases and J gave up 0 bases, with 18 bases separating them. The length of the CDR3 is 17 residues. CDR1 and CDR2 (germline): DFQATT, SNEGSKA (reference sequence). The CDR3 region has the DNA TGCAGTGCTAGTGGGGGACCGATAAATTTAGCCAAAAACATTCAGTACTTC. Protein: CSASGGPINLAKNIQYF.

The chain joins TRBV3-1 to TRBJ1-1; D possibly corresponds to TRBD1 (6 bases). V shed 6 bases and J shed 1 base, with 9 bases lying between them. Germline loops: CDR1 LGHDT, CDR2 YNNKEL (reference sequence). The CDR3 loop spans 13 amino acids. In nucleotides, the CDR3 is TGTGCCAGCAGACCCAGGGGGAACACTGAAGCTTTCTTT. It is translated as CASRPRGNTEAFF.

This clonotype was found many times. The V gene is TRBV29-1, the J gene TRBJ2-1; perhaps TRBD2 as D (5 bases). CDR3 length: 12 amino acids. Germline loops: CDR1 SQVTM, CDR2 ANQGSEA. V was cut by 4 bases and J by 13 bases, with 17 bases left in between. CDR3 sequence: CSVGSDYLTQFF. CDR3 DNA sequence: TGCAGCGTTGGTAGCGACTACCTTACCCAGTTCTTC.

This clonotype was counted only a few times. The chain is built from TRBV5-1 and TRBJ1-4; the D gene is possibly TRBD1 (6 bases). Trimming cost V 4 bases and J 8 bases, with 21 bases left between them. This CDR3 contains 16 residues. From germline, CDR1 is SGHRS and CDR2 YFSETQ. The CDR3 nucleotides read TGCGCCAGCAGCCATGGAGGTACAGGGTTTTACGAAAAACTGTTTTTT. Protein: CASSHGGTGFYEKLFF.

The chain is built from TRBV7-9 and TRBJ2-5, with D perhaps TRBD2 (6 bases). Germline values: CDR1 SEHNR, CDR2 FQNEAQ (reference sequence). The CDR3 totals 17 residues. The ends were cut back, 4 bases at V and 5 bases at J, with 23 bases in the middle. The CDR3 sequence: CASSSDRLTTRAETQYF. DNA of the CDR3: TGTGCCAGCAGCTCCGACAGACTGACGACTAGGGCGGAGACCCAGTACTTC.

There are a few counts of this clonotype. The chain carries TRBV20-1 and TRBJ1-2; TRBD1 might be the D (5 bases). This CDR3 contains 12 residues. V lost 4 bases, J lost 8 bases, and 14 bases lay in between. Germline assignment: CDR1 DFQATT and CDR2 SNEGSKA (reference sequence). The CDR3 coding sequence is TGCAGTGCTACGGGGGTCACTGGGGGCTACACCTTC. It yields the protein CSATGVTGGYTF.

The chain carries TRBV13 and TRBJ2-1, with 7 nucleotides matching TRBD2. The CDR3 has 15 residues. The germline V gene encodes CDR1 PRHDT and CDR2 FYEKMQ (reference sequence). Trimming took 6 bases from V and 4 from J; bases not matched to a gene: 9. The CDR3 region is CASRGGASGYNEQFF. In DNA form, the CDR3 reads TGTGCCAGCAGGGGAGGGGCTAGCGGATACAATGAGCAGTTCTTC.

There are a few counts of this clonotype. The chain combines TRBV29-1 with TRBJ2-7, with D perhaps matching TRBD1 (7 bases). V gave up 6 bases and J gave up 4 bases, with 19 bases separating them. Per the germline V gene, CDR1 is SQVTM and CDR2 is ANQGSEA. The CDR3 extends over 14 amino acids. CDR3 residues: CSVRGVEGGYEQYF. The DNA for the CDR3 is TGCAGCGTCAGGGGGGTGGAGGGAGGATACGAGCAGTACTTC.

The chain joins TRBV7-2 to TRBJ2-5; 9 nucleotides align to TRBD1. Per the germline V gene, CDR1 is SGHTA and CDR2 is FQGNSA. The CDR3 covers 14 residues. With 5 bases clipped from V and 4 bases from J, the junction kept 5 bases outside the gene matches. The CDR3 coding sequence is TGTGCCAGCAGCCAGGACAGGGGAGGAGAGACCCAGTACTTC. Protein product: CASSQDRGGETQYF.

This clonotype was seen repeatedly, ten times or more. The genes are TRBV20-1 and TRBJ2-3; 7 positions match TRBD2. This CDR3 is built from 14 residues. The J segment lost 3 bases and the V segment lost 1 base, leaving 4 bases of the junction unmatched. From germline, CDR1 is DFQATT and CDR2 SNEGSKA (reference sequence). CDR3 nucleotides: TGCAGTGCTAGAGTGGGTAGCGGGACAGATACGCAGTATTTT. This gives the protein CSARVGSGTDTQYF.

This clonotype came up many times. The V and J genes are TRBV20-1 and TRBJ2-3; 8 bases fit TRBD2. Germline CDR1 is DFQATT and CDR2 is SNEGSKA (reference sequence). With 5 bases clipped from V and 1 base from J, the junction kept 17 bases outside the gene matches. The CDR3 is made up of 18 amino acids. The CDR3 reads CSAVKEWGSGGGTDTQYF. For the CDR3, the DNA is TGCAGTGCTGTTAAAGAATGGGGTTCGGGAGGGGGCACAGATACGCAGTATTTT.